The sequence of this TCR beta chain was determined in a study of blood T cell repertoires in COVID-19. Study-level information: Donors in the United States, Italy and Spain gave samples during acute or convalescent COVID-19. In each case, the material was cDNA or gDNA derived from T cells, B-cell-depleted T cells, or PBMCs.

The germline CDR1 and CDR2 sequences are SGHRS and YFSETQ. V trimming: 0 bases; J trimming: 3 bases; junction bases outside the gene matches: 5. The CDR3 has 16 residues. Original processing notes: The assay estimated nucleated cells by amplifying reference gene primers. Libraries were prepared by immunoSEQ multiplex PCR; TCRdb keeps only in-frame clonotypes and omits some of them. That table supplies the V and J calls and clone size; D and trimming were determined from the DNA. The repertoire holds roughly 130,000 clones, about 80% seen once, with more than 9.5% in the top ten. V is TRBV5-1 and J is TRBJ2-5, with 10 bases fitting TRBD2. The TCR comes from a man aged 35-49 years with active or convalescent COVID-19. The sample comprised peripheral blood. The CDR3 is CASSLAPAGGKETQYF. In DNA form, the CDR3 reads TGCGCCAGCAGCTTGGCTCCAGCGGGGGGGAAAGAGACCCAGTACTTC.